Listed below are T cell receptor beta chains from one sample, sequenced in a study of response to subunit inactivated influenza vaccine. TCRdb re-called the RT-PCR reads through MiXCR, storing one row per CDR3 protein. The table lists about 620,000 distinct CDR3 sequences, 11% of them singletons. Separately, the same data were catalogued under a study of T cells expressing NK-cell markers.

Sequenced here: PBMCs from blood, sampled on the day of vaccination. All receptors come from a middle-aged man who received an inactivated influenza vaccine. CDR3s include the opening cysteine and the closing phenylalanine or tryptophan. A D gene is named only where the DNA matches it firmly. Clone sizes are given selectively: once, few, many, or a class where the clone is expanded.

cdr3_length	d_call	v_call	j_call	clone_size	cdr3_aa	cdr3_nt
17	TRBD1	TRBV27	TRBJ2-1	NA	CASSLQAGTGFYNEQFF	TGTGCCAGCAGTCTACAGGCCGGGACAGGGTTCTACAATGAGCAGTTCTTC
14	TRBD1	TRBV20-1	TRBJ2-1	NA	CSARRTGVRNEQFF	TGCAGTGCTCGGCGGACAGGGGTACGGAATGAGCAGTTCTTC
15	NA	TRBV7-2	TRBJ2-3	many	CASSLGQGATDTQYF	TGTGCCAGCAGCCTAGGGCAGGGCGCCACAGATACGCAGTATTTT
13	NA	TRBV30	TRBJ1-2	many	CAWSVNGNAGYTF	TGTGCCTGGAGTGTAAACGGGAACGCAGGCTACACCTTC
18	TRBD1	TRBV7-8	TRBJ2-6	NA	CASSATATGATGANVLTF	TGTGCCAGCAGTGCAACCGCGACAGGGGCGACTGGGGCCAACGTCCTGACTTTC
14	NA	TRBV20-1	TRBJ2-3	NA	CSARPGHASGTQYF	TGCAGTGCTAGGCCGGGTCATGCGTCGGGTACGCAGTATTTT
15	TRBD1	TRBV28	TRBJ1-1	few	CASSFTTGGTTEAFF	TGTGCCAGCAGTTTTACGACAGGGGGGACCACTGAAGCTTTCTTT
16	NA	TRBV4-1	TRBJ2-5	NA	CASSQDKGAGRETQYF	TGCGCCAGCAGCCAAGATAAGGGAGCAGGCAGGGAGACCCAGTACTTC
16	NA	TRBV28	TRBJ2-1	NA	CASSVRGGPTYNEQFF	TGTGCCAGCAGCGTGAGGGGTGGACCCACCTACAATGAGCAGTTCTTC
12	NA	TRBV4-3	TRBJ2-4	few	CASSQVGGIQYF	TGCGCCAGCAGCCAAGTAGGCGGCATTCAGTACTTC
14	TRBD2	TRBV20-1	TRBJ2-7	many	CSASGGRAYYEQYF	TGCAGTGCTAGTGGCGGGAGGGCCTACTACGAGCAGTACTTC
15	TRBD1	TRBV7-7	TRBJ2-5	NA	CASSMLQGAQETQYF	TGTGCCAGCAGCATGCTACAGGGGGCTCAGGAGACCCAGTACTTC
16	NA	TRBV7-8	TRBJ2-3	NA	CASSFGLYKSTDTQYF	TGTGCCAGCAGCTTTGGGCTGTACAAAAGCACAGATACGCAGTATTTT
15	NA	TRBV4-2	TRBJ2-7	few	CASSQDLLQPYEQYF	TGTGCCAGCAGCCAAGATTTACTACAGCCCTACGAGCAGTACTTC
15	NA	TRBV20-1	TRBJ2-7	few	CSARDGQMQVNEQYF	TGCAGTGCTAGAGACGGACAGATGCAGGTGAACGAGCAGTACTTC
14	TRBD2	TRBV20-1	TRBJ2-1	many	CSARSGGTYNEQFF	TGCAGTGCTAGAAGCGGGGGGACGTACAATGAGCAGTTCTTC
15	NA	TRBV18	TRBJ2-3	once	CASSLVQRSTDTQYF	TGTGCCAGCTCACTGGTTCAGCGGAGCACAGATACGCAGTATTTT
13	NA	TRBV6-1	TRBJ1-6	NA	CASSMRDNSPLHF	TGTGCCAGCAGTATGAGGGACAATTCACCCCTCCACTTT
17	TRBD1	TRBV6-1	TRBJ2-3	few	CASSDRGPESITDTQYF	TGTGCCAGCAGCGACAGGGGGCCCGAATCTATCACAGATACGCAGTATTTT
18	TRBD2	TRBV11-2	TRBJ2-3	NA	CASSRWGNSGGAMDTQYF	TGTGCCAGCAGCCGTTGGGGAAATAGCGGGGGGGCAATGGATACGCAGTATTTT
13	NA	TRBV9	TRBJ1-1	few	CASSLFPGAEAFF	TGTGCCAGCAGCTTATTCCCCGGGGCTGAAGCTTTCTTT
14	NA	TRBV7-2	TRBJ2-7	many	CASSLGPGDYEQYF	TGTGCCAGCAGCTTAGGTCCGGGTGATTACGAGCAGTACTTC
12	NA	TRBV7-2	TRBJ2-7	NA	CASSLGPAVQYF	TGTGCCAGCAGCTTAGGGCCGGCTGTGCAGTACTTC
14	TRBD2	TRBV30	TRBJ2-7	NA	CAWSKVSGSIEQYF	TGTGCCTGGAGTAAAGTTAGCGGGAGTATCGAGCAGTACTTC
15	TRBD1	TRBV6-2/TRBV6-3	TRBJ1-5	NA	CASSFPTGFFQPQHF	TGTGCCAGCAGTTTCCCGACAGGGTTTTTTCAGCCCCAGCATTTT
15	TRBD2	TRBV6-1	TRBJ2-1	many	CASRPSGGTGNEQFF	TGTGCCAGCAGACCCAGCGGGGGAACCGGTAATGAGCAGTTCTTC
15	TRBD2	TRBV20-1	TRBJ2-1	many	CSASGLAGGYNEQFF	TGCAGTGCTAGCGGACTAGCGGGGGGTTACAATGAGCAGTTCTTC
18	TRBD2	TRBV7-3	TRBJ2-2	many	CASSTNAIAGSNTGELFF	TGTGCCAGCAGCACAAATGCCATAGCGGGATCGAACACCGGGGAGCTGTTTTTT
14	NA	TRBV7-2	TRBJ2-1	many	CASSLGWGGNEQFF	TGTGCCAGCAGCTTAGGGTGGGGCGGGAATGAGCAGTTCTTC
15	TRBD2	TRBV20-1	TRBJ2-3	NA	CSARRTSGAPDTQYF	TGCAGTGCTAGAAGGACTAGCGGGGCCCCCGATACGCAGTATTTT
16	NA	TRBV12-3/TRBV12-4	TRBJ2-2	few	CASTPQSGHNTGELFF	TGTGCCAGCACCCCCCAGTCTGGACATAACACCGGGGAGCTGTTTTTT
15	NA	TRBV20-1	TRBJ2-7	few	CSARDIRQETYEQYF	TGCAGTGCTAGAGATATCAGGCAGGAGACCTACGAGCAGTACTTC
14	TRBD2	TRBV20-1	TRBJ2-3	few	CSALKRERTDTQYF	TGCAGTGCTCTTAAGCGGGAGAGGACAGATACGCAGTATTTT
14	NA	TRBV5-5	TRBJ2-1	NA	CASSRLSDYNEQFF	TGTGCCAGCAGCCGCCTTAGCGACTACAATGAGCAGTTCTTC
15	NA	TRBV28	TRBJ1-5	NA	CASTLGLQSNQPQHF	TGTGCCAGCACCTTGGGTCTCCAAAGCAATCAGCCCCAGCATTTT
21	TRBD1	TRBV9	TRBJ1-1	NA	CASANQDPARTGGGLGTEAFF	TGTGCCAGCGCTAACCAGGACCCTGCCAGGACAGGGGGCGGACTGGGTACTGAAGCTTTCTTT
16	TRBD2	TRBV28	TRBJ2-1	few	CASSWTSTGSYNEQFF	TGTGCCAGCAGTTGGACTAGCACTGGTTCCTACAATGAGCAGTTCTTC
13	NA	TRBV3-1	TRBJ1-1	NA	CASSQWENTEAFF	TGTGCCAGCAGCCAGTGGGAGAACACTGAAGCTTTCTTT
16	NA	TRBV12-3/TRBV12-4	TRBJ2-2	NA	CASSLSLAYFTGELFF	TGTGCCAGCAGTTTAAGTCTGGCGTATTTCACCGGGGAGCTGTTTTTT
15	TRBD1	TRBV5-1	TRBJ2-7	many	CASSPWDRGSYEQYF	TGCGCCAGCAGCCCATGGGACAGGGGATCCTACGAGCAGTACTTC
18	NA	TRBV4-2	TRBJ1-4	few	CASSQGYGDSATNEKLFF	TGTGCCAGCAGCCAAGGTTACGGGGACTCTGCAACTAATGAAAAACTGTTTTTT
17	TRBD2	TRBV6-1	TRBJ2-1	NA	CASSRLAGGLRDNEQFF	TGTGCCAGCAGTCGACTAGCGGGGGGGCTCCGGGACAATGAGCAGTTCTTC
12	NA	TRBV20-1	TRBJ2-7	few	CSARVSAYEQYF	TGCAGTGCTAGAGTGTCGGCCTACGAGCAGTACTTC
16	NA	TRBV20-1	TRBJ2-3	NA	CSAEPEAGGVTDTQYF	TGCAGTGCCGAGCCCGAGGCAGGAGGGGTCACAGATACGCAGTATTTT
14	TRBD1	TRBV7-2	TRBJ2-5	NA	CASSSGQGLGSQYF	TGTGCCAGCAGCTCGGGACAGGGGTTAGGGTCCCAGTACTTC
13	NA	TRBV5-1	TRBJ1-2	few	CASSFQGAGGYTF	TGCGCCAGCAGCTTTCAAGGGGCAGGTGGCTACACCTTC
13	NA	TRBV28	TRBJ2-3	many	CASSLFLSDTQYF	TGTGCCAGCAGTCTGTTCTTATCAGATACGCAGTATTTT
14	NA	TRBV20-1	TRBJ2-5	few	CSATTAAYQETQYF	TGCAGTGCAACGACGGCGGCTTACCAAGAGACCCAGTACTTC
14	NA	TRBV7-9	TRBJ2-5	few	CASSLEIAGETQYF	TGTGCCAGCAGCTTAGAAATAGCTGGGGAGACCCAGTACTTC
15	NA	TRBV11-3	TRBJ1-1	many	CASSLTGQVNTEAFF	TGTGCCAGCAGCTTGACTGGACAAGTGAACACTGAAGCTTTCTTT
12	NA	TRBV7-9	TRBJ2-1	few	CASSLGEVGQFF	TGTGCCAGCAGCTTAGGGGAGGTAGGGCAGTTCTTC
19	TRBD2	TRBV5-4	TRBJ2-1	few	CASSLSSAGGQYSYNEQFF	TGTGCCAGCAGCTTGTCGTCAGCGGGGGGGCAATACTCCTACAATGAGCAGTTCTTC
14	NA	TRBV5-1	TRBJ1-5	few	CASSTGQSNQPQHF	TGCGCCAGCAGCACCGGACAGTCCAATCAGCCCCAGCATTTT